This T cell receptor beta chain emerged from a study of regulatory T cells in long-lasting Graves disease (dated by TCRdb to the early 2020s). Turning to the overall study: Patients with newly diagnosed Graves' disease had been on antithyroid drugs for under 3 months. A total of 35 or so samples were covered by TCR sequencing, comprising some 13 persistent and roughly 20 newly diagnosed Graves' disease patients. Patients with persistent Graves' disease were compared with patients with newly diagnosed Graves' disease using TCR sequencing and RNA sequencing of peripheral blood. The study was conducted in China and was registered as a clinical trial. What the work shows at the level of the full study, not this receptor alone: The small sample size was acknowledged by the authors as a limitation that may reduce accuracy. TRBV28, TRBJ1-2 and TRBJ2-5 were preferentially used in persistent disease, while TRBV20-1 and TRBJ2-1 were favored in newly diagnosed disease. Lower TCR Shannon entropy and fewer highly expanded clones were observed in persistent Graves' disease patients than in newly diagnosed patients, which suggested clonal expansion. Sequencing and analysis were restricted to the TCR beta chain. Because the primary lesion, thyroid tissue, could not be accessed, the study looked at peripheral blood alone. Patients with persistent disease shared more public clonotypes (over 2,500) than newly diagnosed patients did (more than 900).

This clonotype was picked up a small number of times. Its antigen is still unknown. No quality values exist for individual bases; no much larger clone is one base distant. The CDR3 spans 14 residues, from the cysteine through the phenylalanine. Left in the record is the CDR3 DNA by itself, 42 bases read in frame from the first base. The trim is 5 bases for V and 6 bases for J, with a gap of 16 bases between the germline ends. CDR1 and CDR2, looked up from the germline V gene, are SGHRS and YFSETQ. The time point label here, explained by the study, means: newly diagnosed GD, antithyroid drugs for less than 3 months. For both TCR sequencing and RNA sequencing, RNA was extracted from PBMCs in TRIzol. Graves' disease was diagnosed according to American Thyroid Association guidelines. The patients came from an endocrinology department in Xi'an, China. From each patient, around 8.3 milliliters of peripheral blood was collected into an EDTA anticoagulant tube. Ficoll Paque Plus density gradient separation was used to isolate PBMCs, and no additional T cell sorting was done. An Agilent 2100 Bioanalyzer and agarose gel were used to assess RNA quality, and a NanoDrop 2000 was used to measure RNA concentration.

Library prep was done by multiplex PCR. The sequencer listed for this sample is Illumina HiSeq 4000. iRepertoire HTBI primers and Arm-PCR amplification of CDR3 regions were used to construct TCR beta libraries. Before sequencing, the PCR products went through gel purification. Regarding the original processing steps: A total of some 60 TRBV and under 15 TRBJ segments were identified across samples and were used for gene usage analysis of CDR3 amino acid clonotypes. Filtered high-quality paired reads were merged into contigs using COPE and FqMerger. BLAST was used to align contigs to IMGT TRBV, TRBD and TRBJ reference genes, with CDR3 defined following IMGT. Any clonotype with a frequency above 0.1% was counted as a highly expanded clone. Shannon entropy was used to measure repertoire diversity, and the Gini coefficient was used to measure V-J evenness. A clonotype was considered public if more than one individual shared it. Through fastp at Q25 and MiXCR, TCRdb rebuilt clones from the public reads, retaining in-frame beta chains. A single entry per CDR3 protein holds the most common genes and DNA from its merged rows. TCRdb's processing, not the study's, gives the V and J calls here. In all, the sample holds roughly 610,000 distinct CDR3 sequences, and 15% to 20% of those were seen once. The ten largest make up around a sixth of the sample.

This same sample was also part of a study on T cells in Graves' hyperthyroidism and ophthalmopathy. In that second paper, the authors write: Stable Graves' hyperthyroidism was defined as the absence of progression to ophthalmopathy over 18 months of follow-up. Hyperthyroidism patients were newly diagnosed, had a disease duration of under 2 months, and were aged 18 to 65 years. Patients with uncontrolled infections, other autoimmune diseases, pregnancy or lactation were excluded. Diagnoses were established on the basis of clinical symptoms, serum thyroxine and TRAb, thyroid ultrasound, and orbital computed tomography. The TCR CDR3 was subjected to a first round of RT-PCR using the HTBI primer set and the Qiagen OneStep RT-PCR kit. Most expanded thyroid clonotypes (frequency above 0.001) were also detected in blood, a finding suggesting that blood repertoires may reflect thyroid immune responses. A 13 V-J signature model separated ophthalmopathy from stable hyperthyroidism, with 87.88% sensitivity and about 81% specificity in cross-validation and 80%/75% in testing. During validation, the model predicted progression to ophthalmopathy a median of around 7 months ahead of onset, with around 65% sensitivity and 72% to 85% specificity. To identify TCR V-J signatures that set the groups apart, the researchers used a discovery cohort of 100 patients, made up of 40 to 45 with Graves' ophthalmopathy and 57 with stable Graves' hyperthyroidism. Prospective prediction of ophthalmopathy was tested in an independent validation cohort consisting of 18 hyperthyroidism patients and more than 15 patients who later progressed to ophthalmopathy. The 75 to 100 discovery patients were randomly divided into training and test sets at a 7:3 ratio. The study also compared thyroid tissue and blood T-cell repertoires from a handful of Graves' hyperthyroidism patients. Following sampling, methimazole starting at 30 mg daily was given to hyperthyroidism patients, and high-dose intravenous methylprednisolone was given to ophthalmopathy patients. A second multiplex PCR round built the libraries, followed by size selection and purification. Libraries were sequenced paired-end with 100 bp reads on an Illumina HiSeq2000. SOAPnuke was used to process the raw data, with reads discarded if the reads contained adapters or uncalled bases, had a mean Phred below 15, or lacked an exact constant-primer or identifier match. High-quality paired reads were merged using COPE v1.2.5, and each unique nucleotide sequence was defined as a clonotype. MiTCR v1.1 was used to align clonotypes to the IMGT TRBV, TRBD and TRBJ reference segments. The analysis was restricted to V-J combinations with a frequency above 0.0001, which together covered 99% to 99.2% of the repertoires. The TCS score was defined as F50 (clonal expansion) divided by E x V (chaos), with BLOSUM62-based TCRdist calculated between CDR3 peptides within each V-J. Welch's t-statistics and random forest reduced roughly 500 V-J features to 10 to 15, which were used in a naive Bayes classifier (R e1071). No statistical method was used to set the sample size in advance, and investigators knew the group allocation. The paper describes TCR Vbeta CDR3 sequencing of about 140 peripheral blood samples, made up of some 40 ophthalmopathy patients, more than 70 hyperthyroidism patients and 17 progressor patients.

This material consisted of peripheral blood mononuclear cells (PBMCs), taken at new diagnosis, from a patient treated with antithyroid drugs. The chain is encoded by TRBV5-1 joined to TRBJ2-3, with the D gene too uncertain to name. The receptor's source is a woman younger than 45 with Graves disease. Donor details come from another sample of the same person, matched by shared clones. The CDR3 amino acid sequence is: CASSLPAPGDTQYF. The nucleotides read TGCGCCAGCAGTCTCCCAGCCCCTGGGGATACGCAGTATTTT.